Each of the 8 T cell receptor beta chains below was sequenced from the same sample in a study of shared clonotypes between healthy human individuals. Generated by immunoSEQ multiplex PCR, the TCRdb table keeps only in-frame clones and is missing some. The repertoire holds about 710,000 clones, with just under 75% as singletons. The sample was memory CD4+ T cells sorted from blood. Documented subset: CD45RA-negative fraction. The receptors stem from a young woman in good health.

As for this clone: A junction end diverges from the germline sequence, so it may reflect a read error. V and J are TRBV4-1 and TRBJ2-7; TRBD2 agrees at 8 bases. There are 16 residues in the CDR3. Germline V gene data show CDR1 as MGHRA and CDR2 as YSYEKL. CDR3: CASGQESTSGVYEQYF. CDR3 in DNA: TGTGCCAGCGGCCAAGAGAGCACTAGCGGCGTCTACGAGCAGTACTTC.

The chain is built from TRBV28 and TRBJ2-4, with 7 bases matching TRBD2. V gave up 3 bases and J gave up 7 bases; unmatched junction bases: 6. The CDR3 has 14 amino acids. Germline CDR1 MDHEN, CDR2 SYDVKM. CDR3 DNA sequence: TGTGCCAGCAGTTTCAGTCTAGCGGCGAACATTCAGTACTTC. Translated, it gives CASSFSLAANIQYF. Together with reference TRBV28 and TRBJ2-4, the CDR3 gives the full variable domain: DVKVTQSSRYLVKRTGEKVFLECVQDMDHENMFWYRQDPGLGLRLIYFSYDVKMKEKGDIPEGYSVSREKKERFSLILESASTNQTSMYLCASSFSLAANIQYFGAGTRLSVL.

For this clone: The same CDR3 is also encoded by other DNA sequences in this sample. The chain is built from TRBV27 and TRBJ1-2; D is ambiguous. Germline V gene sequence: CDR1 MNHEY, CDR2 SMNVEV (reference sequence). The CDR3 has 13 amino acids. V was pared by 6 bases and J by 5 bases, with 13 bases between. In nucleotides, the CDR3 is TGTGCCAGCAGCCCCACCCCGGGATATGGCTACACCTTC. Its translation: CASSPTPGYGYTF.

This clone has more than one count but fewer than ten. The V gene is TRBV5-4, the J gene TRBJ2-5, with 11 bases fitting TRBD2. The J call is in doubt because the DNA end fits TRBJ2-7 better. CDR3 length: 14 residues. Germline values: CDR1 SGHNT, CDR2 YYREEE (reference sequence). CDR3 protein: CASSGGLADYEQYF. Written as DNA, the CDR3 is TGTGCCAGCAGCGGGGGACTAGCGGACTACGAGCAGTACTTC.

The rearrangement uses TRBV19 and TRBJ2-2; possible D gene TRBD2, 5 bases. The CDR3 sequence is 15 residues long. V shed 5 bases and J shed 6 bases, with 16 bases lying between them. Looked up from germline, CDR1 is LNHDA and CDR2 is SQIVND (reference sequence). CDR3 nucleotides: TGTGCCAGTAGTCCTCGGGGAGAGTCAGCCGGGGAGCTGTTTTTT. It yields the protein CASSPRGESAGELFF.

CDR3 DNA: TGTGCCAGCAGTTTTAGAAACTATCCTAATGAAAAACTGTTTTTT. The encoded protein is CASSFRNYPNEKLFF. The chain joins TRBV27 to TRBJ1-4, with no clear D. V was clipped by 3 bases and J by 3 bases, with 11 bases between them. CDR1 is MNHEY and CDR2 is SMNVEV in the germline V gene (reference sequence). This CDR3 is 15 amino acids long.

This clone was seen once. The chain uses TRBV19 and TRBJ1-4, with D perhaps matching TRBD1 (5 bases). The CDR3 is 16 amino acids. Germline V gene sequence: CDR1 LNHDA, CDR2 SQIVND (reference sequence). Trimming stripped 7 bases from V and 5 bases from J, with 20 bases between. This CDR3 is CASTFSPGRRNEKLFF. The CDR3, as DNA: TGTGCCAGTACATTTTCCCCGGGACGGAGAAATGAAAAACTGTTTTTT.

This clone came up a few times. This rearrangement joins TRBV27 to TRBJ2-3, with 10 bases matching TRBD1. V lost 0 bases, J lost 5 bases, and 5 bases stayed unmatched. This CDR3 has 16 amino acids. Germline CDR1 is MNHEY and CDR2 is SMNVEV (reference sequence). The CDR3 here is CASSLSGQGLRDTQYF. In DNA, the CDR3 is TGTGCCAGCAGTTTATCGGGACAGGGGTTGAGAGATACGCAGTATTTT.